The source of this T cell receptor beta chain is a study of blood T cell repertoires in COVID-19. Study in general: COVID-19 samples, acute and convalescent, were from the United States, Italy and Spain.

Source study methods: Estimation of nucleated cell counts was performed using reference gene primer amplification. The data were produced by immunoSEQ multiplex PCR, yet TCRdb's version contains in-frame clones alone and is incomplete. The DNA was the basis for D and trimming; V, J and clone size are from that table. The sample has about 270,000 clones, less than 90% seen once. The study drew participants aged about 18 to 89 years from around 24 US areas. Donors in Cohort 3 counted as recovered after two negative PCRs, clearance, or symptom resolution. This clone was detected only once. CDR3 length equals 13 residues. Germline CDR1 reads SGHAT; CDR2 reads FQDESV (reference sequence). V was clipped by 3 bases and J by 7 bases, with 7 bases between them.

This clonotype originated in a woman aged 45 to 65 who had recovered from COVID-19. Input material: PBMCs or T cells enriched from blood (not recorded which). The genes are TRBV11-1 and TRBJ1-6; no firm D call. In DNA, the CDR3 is TGTGCCAGCAGCTTTAGCGGAAATTCACCCCTCCACTTT. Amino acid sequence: CASSFSGNSPLHF.